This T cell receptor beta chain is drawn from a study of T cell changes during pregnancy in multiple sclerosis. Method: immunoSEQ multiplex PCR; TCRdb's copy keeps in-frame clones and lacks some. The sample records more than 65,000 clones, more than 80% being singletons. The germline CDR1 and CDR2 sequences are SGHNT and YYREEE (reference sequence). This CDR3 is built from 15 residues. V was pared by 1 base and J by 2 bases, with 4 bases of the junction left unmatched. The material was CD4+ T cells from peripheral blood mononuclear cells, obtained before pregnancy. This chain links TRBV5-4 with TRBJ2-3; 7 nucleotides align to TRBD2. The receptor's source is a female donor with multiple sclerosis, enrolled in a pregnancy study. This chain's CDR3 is CASSLTSATTDTQYF. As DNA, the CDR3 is TGTGCCAGCAGCTTGACTAGCGCAACCACAGATACGCAGTATTTT.